The clone carrying this TCR beta chain has at least ten counts. These data come from a study of T cells in Graves' hyperthyroidism and ophthalmopathy. The CDR3 contains 17 residues. Per germline, CDR1 MNHEY and CDR2 SVGEGT. The trim removed 8 bases at V and 2 bases at J, leaving 13 bases unmatched. Researchers amplified the TCR beta CDR3 regions from RNA transcripts. The HTBI primer set was used in a first-round RT-PCR of the TCR CDR3. MiXCR was run by TCRdb on the multiplex PCR reads, yielding one entry per CDR3 protein. The table shows 350,000 to 450,000 distinct CDR3 sequences, with approximately 15% occurring only once.

The TCR sequence derives from a woman aged 55 to 70 with Graves' hyperthyroidism. The sequenced material came from blood. The rearrangement links TRBV6-2 or TRBV6-3 to TRBJ2-3; 10 nucleotides line up with TRBD2. The CDR3 loop is CASRSIRSGRDTDTQYF. The CDR3 DNA follows: TGTGCCAGCCGTTCAATCCGCAGCGGGAGGGACACAGATACGCAGTATTTT.